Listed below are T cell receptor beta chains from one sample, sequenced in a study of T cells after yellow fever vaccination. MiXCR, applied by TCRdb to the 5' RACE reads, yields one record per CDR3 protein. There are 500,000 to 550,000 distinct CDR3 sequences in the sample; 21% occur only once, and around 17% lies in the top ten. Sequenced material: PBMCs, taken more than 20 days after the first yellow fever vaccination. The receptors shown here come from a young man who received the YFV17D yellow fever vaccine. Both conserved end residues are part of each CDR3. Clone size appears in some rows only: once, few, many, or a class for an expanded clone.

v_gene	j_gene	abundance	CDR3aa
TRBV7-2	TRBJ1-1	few	CASSSHQDTEAFF
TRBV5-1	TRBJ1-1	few	CASSPQATGRITEAFF
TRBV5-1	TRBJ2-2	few	CASSPGADWVNTGELFF
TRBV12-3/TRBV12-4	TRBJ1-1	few	CASSPIRSEAFF
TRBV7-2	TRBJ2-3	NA	CASRGVSTDTQYF
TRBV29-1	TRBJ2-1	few	CSFRGPIDEQFF
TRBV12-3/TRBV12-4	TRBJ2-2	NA	CASSLTLTGELFF
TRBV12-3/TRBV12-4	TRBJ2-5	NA	CASTQDSQETQYF
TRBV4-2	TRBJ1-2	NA	CASSQDEYSYGYTF
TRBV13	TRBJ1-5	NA	CASSQARTAVTNQPQHF
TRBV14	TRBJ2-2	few	CASSQETNTGELFF
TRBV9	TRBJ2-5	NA	CASSVLAAQETQYF
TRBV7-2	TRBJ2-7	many	CASSLTRGNYEQYF
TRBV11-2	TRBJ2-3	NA	CASSSPGHTDTDTQYF
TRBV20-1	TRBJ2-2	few	CSAKTPGQANTGELFF
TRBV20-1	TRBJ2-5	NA	CSAYSSGGPGETQYF
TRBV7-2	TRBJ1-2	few	CASSMVTTDYYGYTF
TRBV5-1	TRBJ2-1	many	CASSPGGTGYNEQFF
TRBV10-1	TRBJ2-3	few	CASSDHLTDTQYF
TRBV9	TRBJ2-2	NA	CASSVFPGQPLRGELFF
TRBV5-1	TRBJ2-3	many	CASSGTGNTDTQYF
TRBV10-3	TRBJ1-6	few	CAIGGDSYNSPLHF
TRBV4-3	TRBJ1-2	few	CASSHQGTNYGYTF
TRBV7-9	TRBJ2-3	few	CASTKGAGASTDTQYF
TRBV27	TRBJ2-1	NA	CASSLSGMSSYNEQFF
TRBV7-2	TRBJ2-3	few	CASSLLLAGGLSNQYF
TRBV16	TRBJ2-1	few	CASSQAGAGNEQFF
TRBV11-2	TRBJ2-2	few	CASGQGQTNTGELFF
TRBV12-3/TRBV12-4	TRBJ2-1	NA	CASSFQGQGAFEQFF
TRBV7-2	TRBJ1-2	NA	CASTGSRGFFYGYTF
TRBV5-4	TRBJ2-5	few	CASSPSRWGLEKETQYF
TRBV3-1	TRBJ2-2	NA	CASSQDLEGELFF
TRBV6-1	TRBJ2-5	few	CASSPTRQETQYF
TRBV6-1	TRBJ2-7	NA	CASSAPGQGSYEQYF
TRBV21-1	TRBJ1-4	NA	CASSKGGSPGGKLFF
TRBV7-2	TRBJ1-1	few	CASSLRSVGAFF